This T cell receptor beta chain was obtained from a study of human T cells and chemical hapten exposure. Study-wide background: There were per-sample TCR yield variations, arising mainly from small pooled library volume differences. Overall study findings and caveats: There was no change with DPC sensitization in TCRs above 1 in 1000 frequency. PT1 expanded TCR numbers rose with patch test score.

Library preparation tagged each individual cDNA molecule with a unique molecular identifier. TCRdb redid the calling of the RACE reads with MiXCR, one entry per CDR3 protein. The profile covers roughly 100,000 distinct CDR3 sequences, with about a tenth appearing a single time and around 3.1% taken by the ten largest. Described time point: pre-sensitization, week 0. This sample's treatment: therapeutic diphenylcyclopropenone sensitization with weekly scalp DPC. The CDR3 runs to 13 residues. Trimming removed 6 bases from V and 4 bases from J, with 9 bases in between. Germline CDR1 reads LNHDA; CDR2 reads SQIVND (reference sequence). In this sample, this clonotype turned up a few times. Its antigen is unknown.

The TCR was taken from a woman aged 55 to 70 with alopecia areata. Some clones in this sample may be carry-over from other donors' samples. The sample consisted of whole blood, taken in connection with sensitization to the hapten diphenylcyclopropenone (DPC). This chain uses TRBV19 with TRBJ2-2, with D unclear. This CDR3 is CASRRQTTGELFF. The CDR3 DNA reads as TGTGCCAGTAGGAGGCAAACCACCGGGGAGCTGTTTTTT.